This TCR beta chain was identified in a study of breast tumors, draining lymph nodes, adjacent tissues. Germline V gene lookup returns CDR1 ENHRY and CDR2 SYGVKD. The CDR3 runs 15 residues. Germline trimming cut 4 bases from V and 5 bases from J; bases unmatched to any gene: 6. MiXCR, applied by TCRdb to the multiplex PCR reads, yields one record per CDR3 protein. The sample holds 20,000 to 25,000 distinct CDR3 sequences; almost 70% are singletons and the top ten take under 25%. Overall study results and limits: The data were judged consistent with most tumor T cells coming from lymph node and expanding in tumor. Tumors had less TCR diversity than lymph nodes, more than nontumor tissue. That most tumor T cells come from lymph nodes remained unproven.

About this clonotype itself: Its antigen is unknown.

The origin of this receptor is a female donor with breast cancer. Some clones in this sample may be carry-over from other donors' samples. The specimen was tumor-adjacent breast tissue. The V gene is TRBV10-3, the J gene TRBJ2-1; 9 bases align to TRBD2. For the CDR3, the DNA is TGTGCCATCAGTGTTAGCGGGAGAATCCACAATGAGCAGTTCTTC. Translation gives CAISVSGRIHNEQFF.